The 31 T cell receptor beta chains presented below share a single source sample, sequenced in a study of T cells in Graves' hyperthyroidism and ophthalmopathy. The CDR3 regions of TCR beta were amplified from RNA transcripts. HTBI primers were the set used in a first-round RT-PCR of the TCR CDR3. A single record per CDR3 protein comes from TCRdb applying MiXCR to the multiplex PCR reads. Altogether hundreds of thousands of distinct CDR3 sequences are present, around 13% being singletons, with the ten largest covering around 24%. Material for sequencing was blood. The receptors come from a woman aged 25 to 39 with Graves' hyperthyroidism.

The chain joins TRBV6-1 to TRBJ1-2, with D unresolved. The CDR3 contains 13 residues. Trimming left V 5 bases short and J 0 bases short, with 7 bases between. CDR1 is MNHNS, CDR2 SASEGT, per germline. The CDR3 here is CASSFGANYGYTF. In DNA form, the CDR3 reads TGTGCCAGCAGTTTCGGGGCTAACTATGGCTACACCTTC.

The sample holds a few counts of this clonotype. This chain joins TRBV9 and TRBJ2-5; D not certain. Germline V gene data show CDR1 as SGDLS and CDR2 as YYNGEE. There are 14 residues in the CDR3. Trimming stripped 1 base from V and 5 bases from J, with 12 bases between. The CDR3 DNA is TGTGCCAGCAGCGTATTGTCCTACGGGGAGACCCAGTACTTC. Its protein product is CASSVLSYGETQYF.

The gene calls are TRBV4-2 and TRBJ1-2; a possible D gene is TRBD1 (6 bases). The CDR3 spans 17 residues. CDR1 and CDR2 from the germline V gene are LGHNA and YNFKEQ. The V gene lost 0 bases and the J gene lost 0 bases, with 14 bases spanning the gap. The CDR3 sequence: CASSQDLAGTTNYGYTF. CDR3 in DNA: TGTGCCAGCAGCCAAGATTTGGCGGGGACAACTAACTATGGCTACACCTTC.

J is TRBJ2-5 and V is TRBV14; 9 bases match TRBD2. The germline V gene encodes CDR1 SGHDN and CDR2 FVKESK. The V segment lost 3 bases and the J segment 5 bases; nucleotides outside the gene matches: 7. The CDR3 covers 15 residues. The DNA of the CDR3 is TGTGCCAGCAGCCAGGGGGGGACTAGCACGGAGACCCAGTACTTC. Translating gives CASSQGGTSTETQYF.

In its sample, this clonotype was seen many times. This chain links TRBV7-2 with TRBJ2-7, with TRBD2 identical over 12 bases. Trimming at V came to 5 bases and at J to 6 bases, leaving 8 bases not matched to a gene. This CDR3 spans 15 amino acids. Germline CDR1 and CDR2: SGHTA and FQGNSA. The DNA of the CDR3 is TGTGCCAGCAGCAGTCTAGGACTAGCGGGAACCGAGCAGTACTTC. The encoded protein is CASSSLGLAGTEQYF. The entire variable domain, with the rest obtained from reference TRBV7-2 and TRBJ2-7, is as follows: GAGVSQSPSNKVTEKGKDVELRCDPISGHTALYWYRQSLGQGLEFLIYFQGNSAPDKSGLPSDRFSAERTGGSVSTLTIQRTQQEDSAVYLCASSSLGLAGTEQYFGPGTRLTVT.

The V and J genes are TRBV4-3 and TRBJ2-7, with D perhaps TRBD1 (5 bases). The CDR3 has 14 residues. Germline loops: CDR1 LGHNA, CDR2 YSLEER. V was trimmed by 0 bases and J by 7 bases, leaving 13 bases between them. In nucleotides, the CDR3 is TGCGCCAGCAGCCAAGAGGGGCGAGGCTGGGAGCAGTACTTC. Translated: CASSQEGRGWEQYF.

The genes are TRBV7-9 and TRBJ1-6; D remains ambiguous. V lost 5 bases to trimming and J lost 14 bases, with 13 bases between them. The CDR3 totals 12 residues. The V gene's germline CDR1 is SEHNR and CDR2 FQNEAQ (reference sequence). The CDR3 here is CASSPLAGTLHF. The CDR3 region has the DNA TGTGCCAGCAGCCCCCTGGCGGGGACCCTCCACTTT. The whole variable domain, remainder taken from reference TRBV7-9 and TRBJ1-6, is DTGVSQNPRHKITKRGQNVTFRCDPISEHNRLYWYRQTLGQGPEFLTYFQNEAQLEKSRLLSDRFSAERPKGSFSTLEIQRTEQGDSAMYLCASSPLAGTLHFGNGTRLTVT.

The rearrangement uses TRBV19 and TRBJ1-5, with a tentative D call TRBD1 (6 bases). Deletions cut 6 bases from V and 4 bases from J, with 13 bases between. Germline V gene sequence: CDR1 LNHDA, CDR2 SQIVND (reference sequence). The length of the CDR3 is 14 residues. CDR3 in amino acids: CASSLGTQNQPQHF. As DNA, the CDR3 is TGTGCCAGTAGCCTCGGGACACAGAATCAGCCCCAGCATTTT.

Of note for this clonotype: This clone may be a read error of a much larger clone one base away. The chain links TRBV7-6 to TRBJ2-7, with TRBD2 matching 7 bases. The germline V gene encodes CDR1 SGHVS and CDR2 FNYEAQ. The CDR3 length is 15 residues. CDR3 loop: CASSSEPGLSYGQYF. DNA of the CDR3: TGTGCCAGCAGCTCGGAGCCGGGACTATCCTACGGGCAGTACTTC.

There are a few counts of this clonotype. This rearrangement joins TRBV9 to TRBJ1-1; 9 nucleotides align to TRBD1. Germline CDR1 and CDR2: SGDLS and YYNGEE. V lost 3 bases and J lost 0; bases outside the gene matches: 12. The CDR3 totals 18 residues. The CDR3 DNA reads TGTGCCAGCAGCGAAGTAGGTTGGGACAGGGCTGTGAACACTGAAGCTTTCTTT. Translation: CASSEVGWDRAVNTEAFF.

About this clonotype itself: A read error may be the cause here, since a much bigger clone is one base away. The V and J genes are TRBV19 and TRBJ2-1; D remains ambiguous. This CDR3 has 14 residues. Germline V gene lookup returns CDR1 LNHDA and CDR2 SQIVND (reference sequence). As DNA, the CDR3 is TGTGCCAGTGGTATAGGAGACAAAGACAATGAGCAGTTCTTC. This codes for CASGIGDKDNEQFF. Filled out from reference TRBV19 and TRBJ2-1, the complete variable domain reads DGGITQSPKYLFRKEGQNVTLSCEQNLNHDAMYWYRQDPGQGLRLIYYSQIVNDFQKGDIAEGYSVSREKKESFPLTVTSAQKNPTAFYLCASGIGDKDNEQFFGPGTRLTVL.

This clonotype came up many times. The chain employs TRBV11-2 and TRBJ2-1, with 13 bases aligning to TRBD2. The CDR3 is 15 amino acids. Germline V lookup: CDR1 SGHAT, CDR2 FQNNGV. Trimming at V came to 4 bases and at J to 9 bases, leaving 6 bases not matched to a gene. This CDR3 reads CASSSWTSGSGEQFF. The CDR3 DNA reads as TGTGCCAGCAGCTCCTGGACTAGCGGGAGCGGTGAGCAGTTCTTC.

There are many counts of this clonotype. The chain recombines TRBV12-3 or TRBV12-4 with TRBJ1-1, with D possibly TRBD1 on 6 matching bases. Trimming took off 5 bases at V and 0 bases at J, with 13 bases between the two ends. CDR3 length: 15 residues. The CDR3 spells CASSDYRVLNTEAFF. The DNA for the CDR3 is TGTGCCAGCAGTGACTACAGGGTTCTGAACACTGAAGCTTTCTTT.

Of note for this clonotype: One end of the junction is discordant with germline, which a read error may explain. The chain joins TRBV20-1 to TRBJ1-2, with D possibly matching TRBD1 (5 bases). This CDR3 has 12 residues. Germline lookup yields CDR1 DFQATT and CDR2 SNEGSKA (reference sequence). This chain's CDR3 is CGANRADEGYTF. In DNA, the CDR3 is TGCGGTGCTAACCGGGCCGACGAGGGGTACACCTTC.

The chain combines TRBV29-1 with TRBJ2-2, with D unclear. The V gene lost 7 bases and the J gene lost 1 base, with 4 bases spanning the gap. Looked up from germline, CDR1 is SQVTM and CDR2 is ANQGSEA. CDR3 length: 11 amino acids. The DNA for the CDR3 is TGCAGCGCCTGGAACACCGGGGAGCTGTTTTTT. Amino acids: CSAWNTGELFF.

J is TRBJ2-1 and V is TRBV7-9; 7 positions match TRBD1. Trimming took 3 bases from V and 2 from J; bases not matched to a gene: 13. Germline CDR1 is SEHNR and CDR2 is FQNEAQ (reference sequence). This CDR3 region has 18 residues. The CDR3 loop reads CASSFRDRGRGTYNEQFF. The DNA for the CDR3 is TGTGCCAGCAGCTTCCGGGACAGAGGACGTGGAACCTACAATGAGCAGTTCTTC.

In its sample, this clonotype was seen many times. The chain uses TRBV30 and TRBJ2-7; no clear D. The CDR3 has 12 residues. Germline lookup yields CDR1 GTSNPN and CDR2 SVGIG (reference sequence). The V and J ends lost 1 base and 7 bases respectively, with 11 bases between them. CDR3 sequence (DNA): TGTGCCTGGAGTGCACGTGAGCTAGAGCAGTACTTC. Protein product: CAWSARELEQYF. The full variable domain, its missing parts supplied by reference TRBV30 and TRBJ2-7, is SQTIHQWPATLVQPVGSPLSLECTVEGTSNPNLYWYRQAAGRGLQLLFYSVGIGQISSEVPQNLSASRPQDRQFILSSKKLLLSDSGFYLCAWSARELEQYFGPGTRLTVT.

This clonotype occurred many times. The chain couples TRBV28 to TRBJ1-5; possible D gene TRBD1, 5 bases. This CDR3 has 15 amino acids. V lost 2 bases and J 4 bases, leaving 12 bases between the germline ends. Germline values: CDR1 MDHEN, CDR2 SYDVKM. The CDR3 coding sequence is TGTGCCAGCAGTTTACCGGGGACGCAAAATCAGCCCCAGCATTTT. Its protein product is CASSLPGTQNQPQHF.

DNA for the CDR3: TGTGCCAGTAGTGGACGGGAGGGCCTCTACAATGAGCAGTTCTTC. This codes for CASSGREGLYNEQFF. This chain connects TRBV19 to TRBJ2-1; 8 nucleotides match TRBD2. Per the germline V gene, CDR1 is LNHDA and CDR2 is SQIVND (reference sequence). V shed 5 bases, J shed 3 bases, and the junction held 6 bases outside the gene matches. This CDR3 is 15 amino acids long.

This clonotype occurred a few times. The V call is TRBV30, the J call TRBJ2-1; 7 bases are a match to TRBD2. This CDR3 comprises 14 residues. The germline V gene encodes CDR1 GTSNPN and CDR2 SVGIG (reference sequence). The V segment lost 8 bases and the J segment 8 bases; nucleotides outside the gene matches: 15. The CDR3 sequence is CALERDLYYDEQFF. For the CDR3, the DNA is TGTGCCCTAGAGCGGGATCTGTATTACGATGAGCAGTTCTTC.

Only a few counts were recorded for this clonotype. The genes are TRBV20-1 and TRBJ1-6; perhaps TRBD1 as D (5 bases). V lost 0 bases and J 1 base, leaving 10 bases between the germline ends. The CDR3 sequence is 16 residues long. The germline gives CDR1 DFQATT, CDR2 SNEGSKA (reference sequence). The CDR3 here is CSAREAGRSYNSPLHF. CDR3 in DNA: TGCAGTGCTAGAGAAGCAGGGAGGTCCTATAATTCACCCCTCCACTTT.

This clonotype was counted only a few times. This clone may be a read error of a much larger clone one base away. The chain combines TRBV12-3 or TRBV12-4 with TRBJ2-2; D gene ambiguous. The CDR3 spans 13 residues. The CDR3 is CANSSGPAGELFF. Written as DNA, the CDR3 is TGTGCCAACAGTTCAGGACCGGCCGGGGAGCTGTTTTTT.

This clonotype was recorded many times. J is TRBJ2-2 and V is TRBV2; 7 nucleotides line up with TRBD1. Germline assignment: CDR1 SNHLY and CDR2 FYNNEI. Unmatched junction bases numbered 8, after V lost 7 bases and J lost 6 bases. The CDR3 has 14 residues. CDR3 loop: CASKGQQSSGELFF. In DNA form, the CDR3 reads TGTGCCAGCAAGGGACAGCAGTCGTCCGGGGAGCTGTTTTTT. Variable domain in full (rest from reference TRBV2 and TRBJ2-2): EPEVTQTPSHQVTQMGQEVILRCVPISNHLYFYWYRQILGQKVEFLVSFYNNEISEKSEIFDDQFSVERPDGSNFTLKIRSTKLEDSAMYFCASKGQQSSGELFFGEGSRLTVL.

This clonotype occurred many times. J is TRBJ1-4 and V is TRBV11-1; D perhaps matches TRBD1 (5 bases). V lost 5 bases and J 6 bases, leaving 16 bases between the germline ends. Germline lookup yields CDR1 SGHAT and CDR2 FQDESV (reference sequence). This CDR3 contains 15 residues. The CDR3 sequence is CASSRGTLKDEKLFF. DNA of the CDR3: TGTGCCAGCAGCCGAGGGACTCTAAAGGATGAAAAACTGTTTTTT.

The gene calls are TRBV12-5 and TRBJ2-7, with 11 bases matching TRBD2. Unmatched junction bases numbered 6, after V lost 4 bases and J lost 4 bases. This CDR3 has 15 amino acids. CDR1 is LGHNT, CDR2 FRNRAP, per germline. CDR3 nucleotides: TGTGCTAGTGGTTGGTCAACTAGCGGGAGTTACGAGCAGTACTTC. Translated, it gives CASGWSTSGSYEQYF.

This clonotype was seen many times. V gene TRBV11-2 combines with J gene TRBJ1-2; D is uncertain. The CDR3 is 13 residues long. With 2 bases removed from V and 7 bases from J, the gap between germline ends came to 11 bases. CDR1 is SGHAT and CDR2 is FQNNGV in the germline V gene. CDR3 protein: CASSLLRASGYTF. The CDR3 DNA follows: TGTGCCAGCAGCTTATTAAGGGCCTCTGGCTACACCTTC.

This clonotype appeared a few times. This chain uses TRBV5-5 with TRBJ2-7; the match to TRBD1 covers 9 bases. This CDR3 contains 15 residues. CDR1 SGHKS and CDR2 YYEKEE come from the germline V gene (reference sequence). The J segment lost 3 bases and the V segment lost 1 base, leaving 5 bases of the junction unmatched. This CDR3 reads CASSLRGQGIYEQYF. The CDR3 nucleotides read TGTGCCAGCAGCTTGAGGGGACAGGGTATCTACGAGCAGTACTTC.

In its sample, this clonotype was seen many times. The genes are TRBV6-2 or TRBV6-3 and TRBJ2-2; 13 bases fit TRBD2. This CDR3 is built from 15 residues. Losses at the gene ends were 10 bases for V and 3 bases for J; bases not matched to a gene: 5. Germline loops: CDR1 MNHEY, CDR2 SVGEGT. The CDR3 loop reads CATGLAGLYTGELFF. The DNA of the CDR3 is TGTGCCACGGGACTAGCGGGACTCTACACCGGGGAGCTGTTTTTT.

This clonotype was recorded many times. The chain has TRBV27 and TRBJ2-3; D remains ambiguous. Trimming left V 1 base short and J 1 base short, with 15 bases between. CDR3 length: 17 amino acids. The germline V gene has CDR1 MNHEY and CDR2 SMNVEV (reference sequence). CDR3 DNA: TGTGCCAGCAGTTTATTAAGTACAGCGAGAGGCACAGATACGCAGTATTTT. Amino acids: CASSLLSTARGTDTQYF.

The table lists this clonotype with a few counts. The chain joins TRBV2 to TRBJ2-3; D possibly corresponds to TRBD2 (6 bases). V gave up 3 bases and J gave up 5 bases, with 9 bases separating them. The CDR3 is made up of 13 amino acids. CDR1 is SNHLY, CDR2 FYNNEI, per germline. CDR3 region: CASSDDGGDTQYF. CDR3 DNA sequence: TGTGCCAGCAGTGATGACGGGGGAGATACGCAGTATTTT.

V is TRBV7-9 and J is TRBJ2-5; 10 nucleotides line up with TRBD2. Germline V gene sequence: CDR1 SEHNR, CDR2 FQNEAQ (reference sequence). The CDR3 has 15 amino acids. The V and J ends lost 3 bases and 4 bases, in that order; junction bases with no gene match: 5. CDR3 region: CASSLDPSGRETQYF. DNA for the CDR3: TGTGCCAGCAGCTTGGACCCTAGCGGGAGAGAGACCCAGTACTTC.